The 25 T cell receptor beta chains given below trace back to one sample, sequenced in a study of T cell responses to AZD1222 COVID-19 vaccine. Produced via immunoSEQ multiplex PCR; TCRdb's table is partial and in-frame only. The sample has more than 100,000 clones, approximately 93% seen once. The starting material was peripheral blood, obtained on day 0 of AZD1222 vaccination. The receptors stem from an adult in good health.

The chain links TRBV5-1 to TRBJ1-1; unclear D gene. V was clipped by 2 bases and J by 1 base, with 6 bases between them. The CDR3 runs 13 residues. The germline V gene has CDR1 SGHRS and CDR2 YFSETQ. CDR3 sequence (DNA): TGCGCCAGCAGCTTTCAAAAGAACACTGAAGCTTTCTTT. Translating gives CASSFQKNTEAFF.

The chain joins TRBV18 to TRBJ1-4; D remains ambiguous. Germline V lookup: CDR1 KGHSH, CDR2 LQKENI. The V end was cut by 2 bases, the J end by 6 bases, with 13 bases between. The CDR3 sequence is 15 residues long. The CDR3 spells CASSPEMGFDEKLFF. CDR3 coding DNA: TGTGCCAGCTCACCAGAGATGGGGTTTGATGAAAAACTGTTTTTT.

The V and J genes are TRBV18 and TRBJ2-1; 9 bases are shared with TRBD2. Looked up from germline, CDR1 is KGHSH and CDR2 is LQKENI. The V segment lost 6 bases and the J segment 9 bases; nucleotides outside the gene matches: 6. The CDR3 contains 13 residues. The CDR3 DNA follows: TGTGCCAGCTCTCCCGCACTAGCGGGTGAGCAGTTCTTC. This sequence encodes CASSPALAGEQFF.

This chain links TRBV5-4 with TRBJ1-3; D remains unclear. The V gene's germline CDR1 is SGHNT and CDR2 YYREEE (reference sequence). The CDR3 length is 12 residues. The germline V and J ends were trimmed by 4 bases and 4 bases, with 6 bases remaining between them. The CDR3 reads CASSQGGNTIYF. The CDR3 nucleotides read TGTGCCAGCAGCCAAGGCGGAAACACCATATATTTT.

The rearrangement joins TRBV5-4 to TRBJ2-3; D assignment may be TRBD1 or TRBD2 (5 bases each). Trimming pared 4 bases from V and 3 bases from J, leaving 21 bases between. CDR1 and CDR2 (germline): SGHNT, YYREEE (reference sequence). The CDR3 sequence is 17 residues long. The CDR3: CASSPPPKTGATDTQYF. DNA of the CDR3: TGTGCCAGCAGCCCCCCGCCTAAGACCGGGGCTACAGATACGCAGTATTTT.

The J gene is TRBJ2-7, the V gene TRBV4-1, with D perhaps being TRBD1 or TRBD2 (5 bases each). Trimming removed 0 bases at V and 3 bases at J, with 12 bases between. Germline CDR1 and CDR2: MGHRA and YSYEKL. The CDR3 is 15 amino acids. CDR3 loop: CASSQDGTTDYEQYF. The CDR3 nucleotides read TGCGCCAGCAGCCAAGATGGGACGACCGACTACGAGCAGTACTTC.

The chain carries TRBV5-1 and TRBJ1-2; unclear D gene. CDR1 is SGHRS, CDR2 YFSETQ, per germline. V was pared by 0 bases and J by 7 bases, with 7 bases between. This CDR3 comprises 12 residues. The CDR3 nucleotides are TGCGCCAGCAGCTTGGGTGGATCTGGCTACACCTTC. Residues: CASSLGGSGYTF.

The CDR3 DNA follows: TGTGCCAGCAGCTTAAGCCTAGAAGATACGCAGTATTTT. Translation gives CASSLSLEDTQYF. The V call is TRBV13, the J call TRBJ2-3, with D hard to call. The CDR3 sequence is 13 residues long. CDR1 and CDR2 from the germline V gene are PRHDT and FYEKMQ (reference sequence). The V and J ends lost 2 bases and 5 bases respectively, with 8 bases between them.

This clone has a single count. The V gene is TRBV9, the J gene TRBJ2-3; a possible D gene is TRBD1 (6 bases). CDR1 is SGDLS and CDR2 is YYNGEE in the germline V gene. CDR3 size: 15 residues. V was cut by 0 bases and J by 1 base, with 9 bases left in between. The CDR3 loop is CASSVEGGRTDTQYF. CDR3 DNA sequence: TGTGCCAGCAGCGTAGAAGGGGGACGCACAGATACGCAGTATTTT.

The CDR3 DNA sequence: TGTGCCAGCAGTTATAATCAGGGCCCCGGGAACACTGAAGCTTTCTTT. Translation gives CASSYNQGPGNTEAFF. The V and J genes are TRBV6-5 and TRBJ1-1; TRBD1 might be the D (5 bases). Between the trimmed V and J ends, which lost 3 bases and 1 base, there was a span of 15 bases. This CDR3 spans 16 amino acids. Germline assignment: CDR1 MNHEY and CDR2 SVGAGI.

CDR3 sequence reads: CASSLRYGLAVADTQYF. CDR3 DNA sequence: TGCGCCAGCAGCCTCAGATATGGACTAGCTGTGGCAGATACGCAGTATTTT. The chain has TRBV4-1 and TRBJ2-3; 8 bases agree with TRBD2. There are 17 residues in the CDR3. With 4 bases clipped from V and 4 bases from J, the junction kept 13 bases outside the gene matches. Germline loops: CDR1 MGHRA, CDR2 YSYEKL.

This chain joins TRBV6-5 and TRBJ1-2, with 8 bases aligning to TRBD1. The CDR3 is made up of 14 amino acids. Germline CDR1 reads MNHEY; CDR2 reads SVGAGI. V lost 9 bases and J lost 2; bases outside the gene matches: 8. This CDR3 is CARTGGQANYGYTF. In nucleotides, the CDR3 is TGTGCCAGGACCGGGGGACAGGCAAACTATGGCTACACCTTC.

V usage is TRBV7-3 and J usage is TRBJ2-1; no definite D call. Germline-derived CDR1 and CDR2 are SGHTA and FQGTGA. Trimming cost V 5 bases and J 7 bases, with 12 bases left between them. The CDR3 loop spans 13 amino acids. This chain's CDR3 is CASSPAMGNEQFF. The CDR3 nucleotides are TGTGCCAGCAGCCCCGCCATGGGAAATGAGCAGTTCTTC.

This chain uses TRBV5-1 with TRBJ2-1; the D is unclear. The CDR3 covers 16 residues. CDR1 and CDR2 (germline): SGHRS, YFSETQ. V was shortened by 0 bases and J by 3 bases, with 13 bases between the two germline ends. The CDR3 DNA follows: TGCGCCAGCAGCTTGGGTAACAGTTTCTACTACAATGAGCAGTTCTTC. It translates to CASSLGNSFYYNEQFF.

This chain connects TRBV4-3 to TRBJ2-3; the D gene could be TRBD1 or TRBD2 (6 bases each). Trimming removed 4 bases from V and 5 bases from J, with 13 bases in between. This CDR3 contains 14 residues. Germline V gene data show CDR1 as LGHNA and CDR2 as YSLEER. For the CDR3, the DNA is TGCGCCAGCAGCCGTGGGGGGCTGGAAGATACGCAGTATTTT. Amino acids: CASSRGGLEDTQYF.

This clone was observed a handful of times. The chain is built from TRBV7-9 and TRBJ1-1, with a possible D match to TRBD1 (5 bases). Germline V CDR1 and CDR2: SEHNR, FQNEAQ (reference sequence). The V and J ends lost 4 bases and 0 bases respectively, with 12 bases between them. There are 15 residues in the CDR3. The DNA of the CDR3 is TGTGCCAGCAGCTCGGGGGAGACCTTGAACACTGAAGCTTTCTTT. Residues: CASSSGETLNTEAFF.

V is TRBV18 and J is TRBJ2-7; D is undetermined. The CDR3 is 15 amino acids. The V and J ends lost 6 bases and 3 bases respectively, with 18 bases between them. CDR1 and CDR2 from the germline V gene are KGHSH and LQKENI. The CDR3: CASSPQEIGGYEQYF. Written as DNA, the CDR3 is TGTGCCAGCTCCCCGCAGGAAATCGGCGGCTACGAGCAGTACTTC.

The CDR3 spells CASSDRANTDTQYF. In DNA, the CDR3 is TGCGCCAGCTCTGACAGGGCGAACACAGATACGCAGTATTTT. The J gene is TRBJ2-3, the V gene TRBV5-1, with 7 bases that match TRBD1. CDR3 length: 14 amino acids. The V gene's germline CDR1 is SGHRS and CDR2 YFSETQ. V gave up 7 bases and J gave up 2 bases; unmatched junction bases: 7. Full variable domain (remainder filled in from reference TRBV5-1 and TRBJ2-3): KAGVTQTPRYLIKTRGQQVTLSCSPISGHRSVSWYQQTPGQGLQFLFEYFSETQRNKGNFPGRFSGRQFSNSRSEMNVSTLELGDSALYLCASSDRANTDTQYFGPGTRLTVL.

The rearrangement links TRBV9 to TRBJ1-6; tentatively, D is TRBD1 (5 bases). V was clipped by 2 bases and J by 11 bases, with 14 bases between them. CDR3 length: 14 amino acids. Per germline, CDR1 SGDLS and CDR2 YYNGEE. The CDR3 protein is CASSVSEGLAPLHF. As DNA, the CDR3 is TGTGCCAGCAGCGTGTCGGAGGGACTTGCACCCCTCCACTTT.

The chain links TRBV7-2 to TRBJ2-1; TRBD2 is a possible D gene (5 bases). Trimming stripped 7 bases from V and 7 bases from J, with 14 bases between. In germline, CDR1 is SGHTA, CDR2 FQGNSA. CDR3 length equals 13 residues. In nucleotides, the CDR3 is TGTGCCAGCACCGAGCGGAGGTCAAATGAGCAGTTCTTC. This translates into CASTERRSNEQFF.

CDR3 loop: CASSDRQGSDSPLHF. As DNA, the CDR3 is TGTGCCAGCAGTGACCGACAGGGATCGGATTCACCCCTCCACTTT. The chain combines TRBV2 with TRBJ1-6, with 7 bases matching TRBD1. The J segment lost 8 bases and the V segment lost 3 bases, leaving 7 bases of the junction unmatched. Germline V lookup: CDR1 SNHLY, CDR2 FYNNEI. The CDR3 sequence is 15 residues long.

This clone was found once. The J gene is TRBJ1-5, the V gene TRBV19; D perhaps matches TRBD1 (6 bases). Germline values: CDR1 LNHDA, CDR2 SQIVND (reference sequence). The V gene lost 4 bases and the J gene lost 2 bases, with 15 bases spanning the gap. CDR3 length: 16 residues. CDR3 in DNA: TGTGCCAGTAGTAAGGACAGCCTAAGGGGCAATCAGCCCCAGCATTTT. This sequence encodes CASSKDSLRGNQPQHF.

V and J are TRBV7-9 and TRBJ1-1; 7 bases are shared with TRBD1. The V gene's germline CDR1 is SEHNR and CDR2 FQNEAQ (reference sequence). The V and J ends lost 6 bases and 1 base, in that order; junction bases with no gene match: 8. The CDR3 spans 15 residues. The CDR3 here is CASSQGGVSNTEAFF. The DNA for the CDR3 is TGTGCCAGCAGTCAGGGGGGCGTTTCGAACACTGAAGCTTTCTTT.

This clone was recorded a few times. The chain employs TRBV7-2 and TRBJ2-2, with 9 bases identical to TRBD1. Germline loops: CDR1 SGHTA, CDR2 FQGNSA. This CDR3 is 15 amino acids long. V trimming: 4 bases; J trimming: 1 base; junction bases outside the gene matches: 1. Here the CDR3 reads CASSSGQGNTGELFF. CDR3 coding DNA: TGTGCCAGCAGCTCGGGACAGGGGAACACCGGGGAGCTGTTTTTT.

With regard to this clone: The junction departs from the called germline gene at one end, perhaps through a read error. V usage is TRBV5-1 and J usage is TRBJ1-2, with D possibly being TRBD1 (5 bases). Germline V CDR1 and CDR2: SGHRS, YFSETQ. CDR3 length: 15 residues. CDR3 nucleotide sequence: TGCGCCAGCAGCTTAACAACCGGGACGCCCTATGACTACACCTTC. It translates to CASSLTTGTPYDYTF.